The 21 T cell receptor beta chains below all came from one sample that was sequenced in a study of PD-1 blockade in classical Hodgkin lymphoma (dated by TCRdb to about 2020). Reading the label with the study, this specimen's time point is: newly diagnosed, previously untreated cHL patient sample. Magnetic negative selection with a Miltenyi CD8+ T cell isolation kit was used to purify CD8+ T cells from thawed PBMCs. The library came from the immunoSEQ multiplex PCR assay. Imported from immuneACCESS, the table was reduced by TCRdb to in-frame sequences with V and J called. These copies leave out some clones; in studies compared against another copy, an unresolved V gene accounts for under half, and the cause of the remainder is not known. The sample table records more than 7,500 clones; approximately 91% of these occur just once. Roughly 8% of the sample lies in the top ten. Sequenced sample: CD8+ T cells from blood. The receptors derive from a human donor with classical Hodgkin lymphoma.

The CDR3 reads CAISGGGQGNYGYTF. The CDR3 DNA sequence: TGTGCCATCAGTGGGGGGGGACAAGGAAACTATGGCTACACCTTC. The chain carries TRBV10-3 and TRBJ1-2, with D maybe TRBD1 (6 bases). From germline, CDR1 is ENHRY and CDR2 SYGVKD. Trimming cost V 4 bases and J 2 bases, with 14 bases left between them. The CDR3 length is 15 residues.

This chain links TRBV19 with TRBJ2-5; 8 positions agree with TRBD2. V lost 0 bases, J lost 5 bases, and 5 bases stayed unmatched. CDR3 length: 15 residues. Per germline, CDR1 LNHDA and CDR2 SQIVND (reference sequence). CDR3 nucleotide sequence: TGTGCCAGTAGTATAGATTGGACTAGCAAGGAGACCCAGTACTTC. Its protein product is CASSIDWTSKETQYF.

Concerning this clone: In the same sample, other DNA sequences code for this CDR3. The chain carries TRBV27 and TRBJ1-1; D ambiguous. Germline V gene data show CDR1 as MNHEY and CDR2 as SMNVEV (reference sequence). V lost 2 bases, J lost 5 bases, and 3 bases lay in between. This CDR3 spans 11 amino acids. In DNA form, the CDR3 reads TGTGCCAGCAGTTTAGGGACTGAAGCTTTCTTT. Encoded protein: CASSLGTEAFF.

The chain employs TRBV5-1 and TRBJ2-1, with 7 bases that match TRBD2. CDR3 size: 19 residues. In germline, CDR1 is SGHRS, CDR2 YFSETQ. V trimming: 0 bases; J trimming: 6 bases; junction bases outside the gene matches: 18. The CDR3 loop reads CASSLVWGRRLAAPNEQFF. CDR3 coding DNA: TGCGCCAGCAGCTTGGTTTGGGGCCGTAGGCTAGCGGCCCCCAATGAGCAGTTCTTC.

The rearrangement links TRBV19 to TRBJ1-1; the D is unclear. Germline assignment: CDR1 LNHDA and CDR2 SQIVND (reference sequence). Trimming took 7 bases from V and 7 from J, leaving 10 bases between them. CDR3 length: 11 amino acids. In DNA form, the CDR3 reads TGTGCCAGTAAGGCAGGCTATGAAGCTTTCTTT. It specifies CASKAGYEAFF.

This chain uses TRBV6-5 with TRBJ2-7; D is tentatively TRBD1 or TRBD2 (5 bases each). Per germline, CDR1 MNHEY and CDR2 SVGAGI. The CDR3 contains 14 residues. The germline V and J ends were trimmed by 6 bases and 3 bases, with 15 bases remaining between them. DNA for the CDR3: TGTGCCAGCAGCCGGGACCCCGAGTACTACGAGCAGTACTTC. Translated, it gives CASSRDPEYYEQYF.

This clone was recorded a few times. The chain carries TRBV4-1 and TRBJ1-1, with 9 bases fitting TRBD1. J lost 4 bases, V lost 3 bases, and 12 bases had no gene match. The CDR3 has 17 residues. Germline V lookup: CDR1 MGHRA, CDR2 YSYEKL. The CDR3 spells CASSHPPGGTGTTEAFF. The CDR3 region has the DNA TGCGCCAGCAGCCACCCCCCCGGTGGGACAGGGACCACTGAAGCTTTCTTT.

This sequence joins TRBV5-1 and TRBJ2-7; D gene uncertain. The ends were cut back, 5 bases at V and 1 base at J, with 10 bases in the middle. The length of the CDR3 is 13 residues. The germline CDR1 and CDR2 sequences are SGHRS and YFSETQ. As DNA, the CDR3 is TGCGCCAGCAGGGGTCCAGAATCCTACGAGCAGTACTTC. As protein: CASRGPESYEQYF. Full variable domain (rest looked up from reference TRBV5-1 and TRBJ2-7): KAGVTQTPRYLIKTRGQQVTLSCSPISGHRSVSWYQQTPGQGLQFLFEYFSETQRNKGNFPGRFSGRQFSNSRSEMNVSTLELGDSALYLCASRGPESYEQYFGPGTRLTVT.

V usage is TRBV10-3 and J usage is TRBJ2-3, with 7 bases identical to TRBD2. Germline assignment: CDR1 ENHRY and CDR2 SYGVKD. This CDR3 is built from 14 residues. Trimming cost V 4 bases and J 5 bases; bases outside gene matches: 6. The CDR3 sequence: CAISVVGGIDTQYF. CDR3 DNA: TGTGCCATCAGTGTGGTGGGGGGGATAGATACGCAGTATTTT.

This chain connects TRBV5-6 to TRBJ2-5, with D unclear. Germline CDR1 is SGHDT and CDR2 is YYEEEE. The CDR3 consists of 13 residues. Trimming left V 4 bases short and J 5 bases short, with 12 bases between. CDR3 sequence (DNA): TGTGCCAGCAGCCCCTGGGGTTCGGAGACCCAGTACTTC. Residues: CASSPWGSETQYF.

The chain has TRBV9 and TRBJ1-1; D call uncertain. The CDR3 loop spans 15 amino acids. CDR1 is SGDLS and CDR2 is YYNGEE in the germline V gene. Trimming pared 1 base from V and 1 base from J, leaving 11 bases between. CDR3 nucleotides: TGTGCCAGCAGCGTATCAGGACTGGGGAACACTGAAGCTTTCTTT. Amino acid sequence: CASSVSGLGNTEAFF. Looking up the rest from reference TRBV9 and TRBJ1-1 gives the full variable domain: DSGVTQTPKHLITATGQRVTLRCSPRSGDLSVYWYQQSLDQGLQFLIQYYNGEERAKGNILERFSAQQFPDLHSELNLSSLELGDSALYFCASSVSGLGNTEAFFGQGTRLTVV.

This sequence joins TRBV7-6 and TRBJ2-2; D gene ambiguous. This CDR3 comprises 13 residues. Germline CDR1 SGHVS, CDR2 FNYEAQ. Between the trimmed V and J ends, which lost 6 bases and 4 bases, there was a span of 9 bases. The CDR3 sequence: CASRRDSTGELFF. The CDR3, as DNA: TGTGCCAGCAGAAGAGATTCCACCGGGGAGCTGTTTTTT. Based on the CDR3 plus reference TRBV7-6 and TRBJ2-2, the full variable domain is GAGVSQSPRYKVTKRGQDVALRCDPISGHVSLYWYRQALGQGPEFLTYFNYEAQQDKSGLPNDRFSAERPEGSISTLTIQRTEQRDSAMYRCASRRDSTGELFFGEGSRLTVL.

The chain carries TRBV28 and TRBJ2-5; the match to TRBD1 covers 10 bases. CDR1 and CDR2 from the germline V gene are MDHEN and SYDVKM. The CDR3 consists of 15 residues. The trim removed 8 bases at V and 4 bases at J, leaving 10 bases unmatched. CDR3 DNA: TGTGCCAGCCTTGGGAGACAGGGGGCGAGAGAGACCCAGTACTTC. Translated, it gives CASLGRQGARETQYF.

CDR3 in DNA: TGCGCCAGCAGTTCTCGGACTGTACAGGGGATAGGTCAGCCCCAGCATTTT. Amino acid sequence: CASSSRTVQGIGQPQHF. This sequence joins TRBV10-1 and TRBJ1-5, with TRBD1 matching over 7 bases. The germline gives CDR1 WNHNN, CDR2 SYGVQD (reference sequence). The CDR3 sequence is 17 residues long. The ends lost 5 bases at V and 6 bases at J; junction bases unmatched: 16.

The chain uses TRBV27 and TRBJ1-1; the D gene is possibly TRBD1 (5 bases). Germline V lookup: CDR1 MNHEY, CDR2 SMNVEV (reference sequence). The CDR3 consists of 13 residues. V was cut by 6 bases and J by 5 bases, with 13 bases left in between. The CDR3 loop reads CASRELGETEAFF. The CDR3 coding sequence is TGTGCCAGCAGGGAGCTAGGGGAAACTGAAGCTTTCTTT.

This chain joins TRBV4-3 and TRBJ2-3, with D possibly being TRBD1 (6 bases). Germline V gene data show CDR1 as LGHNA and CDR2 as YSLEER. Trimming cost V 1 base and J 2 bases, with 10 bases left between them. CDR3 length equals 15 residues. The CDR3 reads CASSQAQGSTDTQYF. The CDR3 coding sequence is TGCGCCAGCAGCCAAGCGCAGGGGTCCACAGATACGCAGTATTTT.

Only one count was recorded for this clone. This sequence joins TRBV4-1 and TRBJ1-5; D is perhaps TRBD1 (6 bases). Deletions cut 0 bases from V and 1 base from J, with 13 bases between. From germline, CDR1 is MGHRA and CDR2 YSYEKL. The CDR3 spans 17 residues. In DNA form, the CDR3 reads TGCGCCAGCAGCCAAGATGAGGGGGGTAGGAGCAATCAGCCCCAGCATTTT. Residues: CASSQDEGGRSNQPQHF.

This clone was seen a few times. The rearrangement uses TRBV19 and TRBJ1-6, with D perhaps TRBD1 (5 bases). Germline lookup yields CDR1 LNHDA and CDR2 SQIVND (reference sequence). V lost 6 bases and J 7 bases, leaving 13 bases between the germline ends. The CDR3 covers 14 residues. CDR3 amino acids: CASSRGGDNSPLHF. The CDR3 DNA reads TGTGCCAGTAGCCGGGGGGGGGACAATTCACCCCTCCACTTT.

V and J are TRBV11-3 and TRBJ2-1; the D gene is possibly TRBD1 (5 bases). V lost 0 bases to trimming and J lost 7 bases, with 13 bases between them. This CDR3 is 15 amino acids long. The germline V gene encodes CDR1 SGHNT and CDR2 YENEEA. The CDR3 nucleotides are TGTGCCAGCAGCTTAGACAGGGCCTTTATTAATGAGCAGTTCTTC. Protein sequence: CASSLDRAFINEQFF. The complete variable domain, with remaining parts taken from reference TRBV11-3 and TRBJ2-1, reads EAGVVQSPRYKIIEKKQPVAFWCNPISGHNTLYWYLQNLGQGPELLIRYENEEAVDDSQLPKDRFSAERLKGVDSTLKIQPAELGDSAVYLCASSLDRAFINEQFFGPGTRLTVL.

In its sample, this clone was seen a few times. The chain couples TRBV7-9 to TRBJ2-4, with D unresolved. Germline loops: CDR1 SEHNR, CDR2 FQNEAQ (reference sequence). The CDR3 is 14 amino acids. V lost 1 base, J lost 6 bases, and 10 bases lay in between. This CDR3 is CASSLGWTGNIQYF. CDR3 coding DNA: TGTGCCAGCAGCTTAGGGTGGACGGGAAACATTCAGTACTTC. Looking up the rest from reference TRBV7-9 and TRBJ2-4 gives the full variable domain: DTGVSQNPRHKITKRGQNVTFRCDPISEHNRLYWYRQTLGQGPEFLTYFQNEAQLEKSRLLSDRFSAERPKGSFSTLEIQRTEQGDSAMYLCASSLGWTGNIQYFGAGTRLSVL.

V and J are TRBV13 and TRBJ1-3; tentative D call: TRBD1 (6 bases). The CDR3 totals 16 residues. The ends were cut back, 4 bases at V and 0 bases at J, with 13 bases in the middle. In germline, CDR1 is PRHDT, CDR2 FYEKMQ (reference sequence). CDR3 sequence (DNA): TGTGCCAGCAGCTCCCTCAGGGGCCCCTCTGGAAACACCATATATTTT. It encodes CASSSLRGPSGNTIYF.